This TCR beta chain was captured by sequencing in a study of CD8 T cell repertoires and HIV-1 epitope variants. Across the whole study: Separate wells received one of Twenty-five Gag or Nef variant peptides. T cells were cultured for approximately ten days with cytokines added on days 3 and 7. Study findings and constraints: Most of the nine antigen-specific clonotypes appeared cross-reactive to autologous or escape variants.

Of note for this clone: Its antigen is unidentified.

Trimming removed 7 bases from V and 7 bases from J, with 11 bases in between. The CDR3 is 12 residues long. Per the germline V gene, CDR1 is WSHSY and CDR2 is SAAADI. On the immunoSEQ platform, TCR beta CDR3s were sequenced at survey depth. Only in-frame clones appear in the TCRdb table, and some are missing; sequencing was by immunoSEQ multiplex PCR. This table holds under 100,000 clones, roughly 77% found once. V and J are TRBV10-2 and TRBJ2-1; tentative D call: TRBD2 (7 bases). The specimen was uncultured baseline CD8+ T cells from peripheral blood mononuclear cells (PBMCs). The origin of this receptor is a male donor with HIV. The chain's CDR3 is CASKQGGNEQFF. The DNA for the CDR3 is TGCGCCAGCAAACAGGGAGGGAATGAGCAGTTCTTC.